The T cell receptor beta chain under discussion was sequenced for a study of blood T cell repertoires in COVID-19. Study-wide context: COVID-19 samples from acute and convalescent phases originated in the United States, Italy and Spain.

Original methodology: Amplification from reference gene primers served as the basis for estimated nucleated cell counts. Clones were sequenced by immunoSEQ multiplex PCR, and TCRdb holds only the in-frame ones, with some missing. Clone size and the V and J calls come from that table; the DNA yielded D and trimming. In the table there are roughly 180,000 clones, roughly 85% of which are singletons. This clone was observed a single time. Looked up from germline, CDR1 is MDHEN and CDR2 is SYDVKM. This CDR3 comprises 14 residues. J gave up 7 bases and V 4 bases, and 5 bases lay outside the gene matches. The chain carries TRBV28 and TRBJ1-4; 8 nucleotides match TRBD1. This sequence originates from a woman aged 60-75 years with acute or convalescent COVID-19. Specimen: peripheral blood. The CDR3 protein is CASSSGQVREKLFF. The CDR3 DNA sequence: TGTGCCAGCAGTTCGGGACAGGTGCGTGAAAAACTGTTTTTT. Using reference TRBV28 and TRBJ1-4 for the parts outside the CDR3, the full variable domain is DVKVTQSSRYLVKRTGEKVFLECVQDMDHENMFWYRQDPGLGLRLIYFSYDVKMKEKGDIPEGYSVSREKKERFSLILESASTNQTSMYLCASSSGQVREKLFFGSGTQLSVL.